A selection of T cell receptor beta chains follows, all from one sample in a study of shared clonotypes between healthy human individuals. Libraries were prepared by immunoSEQ multiplex PCR; TCRdb keeps only in-frame clonotypes and omits some of them. The table shows 2 million to 3 million clones, with around 90% occurring only once. Specimen: naive CD4+ T cells sorted from blood. The receptors were gathered from a man between 18 and 35 years old in good health. Each CDR3 is given with its conserved first and last residue. D genes are given only for firm matches. Clone size is not always given. Where it is, it says once, few, many or a class for expanded clones.

clone_size j_call v_call d_call cdr3_aa cdr3_nt
NA TRBJ1-2 TRBV9 TRBD1 CASSRDRNYGYTF TGTGCCAGCTCTCGGGACAGAAACTATGGCTACACCTTC
NA TRBJ2-4 TRBV2 NA CASSLAGPKNIQYF TGTGCCAGCAGTCTGGCGGGGCCCAAAAACATTCAGTACTTC
NA TRBJ1-6 TRBV6-6 NA CASSSSESPLHF NA
NA TRBJ2-7 TRBV7-9 TRBD1 CASSSRTGGHEQYF TGTGCCAGCAGTTCGAGGACAGGGGGCCACGAGCAGTACTTC
NA TRBJ2-1 TRBV7-2 TRBD2 CASSPGTRYNEQFF TGTGCCAGCAGCCCCGGGACTAGGTACAATGAGCAGTTCTTC
NA TRBJ2-3 TRBV19 NA CASSGLVHRADTQYF TGTGCCAGTAGTGGGCTGGTTCACAGGGCGGATACGCAGTATTTT
NA TRBJ2-7 TRBV11-2 NA CASSLETRRSYEQYF TGTGCCAGCAGCTTAGAGACTAGGAGGTCCTACGAGCAGTACTTC
once TRBJ2-5 TRBV4-3 TRBD2 CASSHNLAGGETQYF TGCGCCAGCAGCCATAACCTAGCGGGAGGGGAGACCCAGTACTTC
few TRBJ1-1 TRBV10-3 NA CAISAGSNTEAFF TGTGCCATCAGTGCAGGGTCCAACACTGAAGCTTTCTTT
once TRBJ2-1 TRBV7-2 NA CALVGLPNEQFF TGTGCCCTTGTAGGGCTACCCAATGAGCAGTTCTTC
NA TRBJ2-1 TRBV7-2 TRBD2 CASSSRLAGGPEIFYEQFF TGTGCCAGCAGCTCGAGACTAGCGGGAGGGCCCGAAATCTTCTATGAGCAGTTCTTC
NA TRBJ2-3 TRBV2 NA CASSASSGSTDTQYF TGTGCCAGCAGTGCATCGTCGGGATCCACAGATACGCAGTATTTT
once TRBJ2-2 TRBV5-1 NA CASSLVDSNTGELFF TGCGCCAGCAGCTTGGTAGATTCAAACACCGGGGAGCTGTTTTTT
NA TRBJ1-4 TRBV10-3 NA CAIRKQENEKLFF TGTGCCATCAGAAAACAGGAAAATGAAAAACTGTTTTTT
NA TRBJ1-3 TRBV19 NA CASSTPEVGNTIYF TGTGCCAGTAGTACCCCGGAGGTTGGAAACACCATATATTTT
NA TRBJ1-2 TRBV19 NA CASSIGGNYGYTF TGTGCCAGTAGTATAGGGGGTAACTATGGCTACACCTTC
NA TRBJ2-3 TRBV19 NA CASSETGTSTDTQYF TGTGCCAGTAGTGAGACAGGGACTAGCACAGATACGCAGTATTTT
NA TRBJ2-7 TRBV6-1 TRBD1 CASSFGTGAYEQYF TGTGCCAGCAGTTTCGGGACAGGTGCTTACGAGCAGTACTTC
once TRBJ2-7 TRBV18 NA CASSEGYEQYF TGTGCCAGCTCAGAGGGGTACGAGCAGTACTTC
NA TRBJ2-1 TRBV5-1 NA CASSDPRDSNEQFF TGCGCCAGCAGCGACCCCCGGGACTCCAATGAGCAGTTCTTC
NA TRBJ2-7 TRBV19 NA CASRDDMGSYEQYF TGTGCCAGTAGAGATGACATGGGGTCCTACGAGCAGTACTTC
NA TRBJ1-1 TRBV6-5 TRBD1 CASSFQTGAVGAFF TGTGCCAGCAGTTTCCAGACAGGGGCCGTTGGGGCTTTCTTT
NA TRBJ1-3 TRBV13 NA CASSLGPFGSGNTIYF TGTGCCAGCAGCTTAGGTCCTTTTGGGTCTGGAAACACCATATATTTT
NA TRBJ2-2 TRBV10-1 NA CASRGEGTGELFF TGCGCCAGCAGGGGAGAGGGCACCGGGGAGCTGTTTTTT
NA TRBJ1-3 TRBV6-6 TRBD1 CASLRGHSGNTIYF TGTGCCAGTCTAAGGGGGCACTCTGGAAACACCATATATTTT
NA TRBJ2-7 TRBV6-1 NA CASNRQYYEQYF TGTGCCAGCAATAGACAGTACTACGAGCAGTACTTC
NA TRBJ2-7 TRBV30 TRBD1 CAWSVGTGGPYEQYF TGTGCCTGGAGTGTTGGGACAGGGGGCCCCTACGAGCAGTACTTC
NA TRBJ2-6 TRBV7-9 NA CASSGANVLTF TGTGCCAGTTCTGGGGCCAACGTCCTGACTTTC
NA TRBJ1-5 TRBV2 NA CASDPQGGGQPQHF TGTGCCAGCGACCCCCAGGGTGGCGGTCAGCCCCAGCATTTT
NA TRBJ1-5 TRBV19 TRBD1 CATTTGNNQPQHF TGTGCCACTACGACAGGGAACAATCAGCCCCAGCATTTT
NA TRBJ2-5 TRBV10-1 NA CASSENRAGQRETQYF TGCGCCAGCAGTGAGAACCGGGCAGGGCAAAGGGAGACCCAGTACTTC
once TRBJ2-4 TRBV5-1 NA CASSLGSFSQNIQYF TGCGCCAGCAGCTTGGGCAGTTTTAGCCAAAACATTCAGTACTTC
NA TRBJ1-4 TRBV5-1 NA CASSLTGGAGPQRINEKLFF TGCGCCAGCAGCTTGACCGGGGGCGCGGGTCCCCAGCGTATTAATGAAAAACTGTTTTTT
once TRBJ1-4 TRBV6-5 TRBD1 CASSYSSGGREKLFF TGTGCCAGCAGTTACTCCTCAGGGGGAAGGGAAAAACTGTTTTTT
NA TRBJ2-7 TRBV11-2 NA CASSLDGYERYF TGTGCCAGCAGCTTGGACGGCTACGAGCGGTACTTC
NA TRBJ2-7 TRBV5-6 TRBD1 CASRPGTGYEQYF TGTGCCAGCAGACCCGGGACAGGGTACGAGCAGTACTTC
NA TRBJ2-1 TRBV5-1 NA CASSLEGPDLISYNEQFF TGCGCCAGCAGCTTGGAAGGACCAGACTTAATTTCCTACAATGAGCAGTTCTTC
NA TRBJ2-2 TRBV5-1 TRBD2 CASSLGPASGDTGELFF TGCGCCAGCAGCTTGGGGCCGGCTAGCGGGGACACCGGGGAGCTGTTTTTT
NA TRBJ1-2 TRBV5-1 TRBD1 CASSPGQAAYGYTF TGCGCCAGCAGCCCAGGACAGGCCGCCTATGGCTACACCTTC
NA TRBJ1-1 TRBV7-2 NA CASSPAALGNPEAFF TGTGCCAGCAGCCCCGCCGCATTGGGGAATCCTGAAGCTTTCTTT
NA TRBJ1-1 TRBV29-1 NA CSVDEGNTEAFF TGCAGCGTTGACGAGGGGAACACTGAAGCTTTCTTT
NA TRBJ2-2 TRBV5-8 NA CASSLLGLTGELFF TGTGCCAGCAGCTTGTTGGGTCTAACCGGGGAGCTGTTTTTT
NA TRBJ2-7 TRBV30 NA CAWTGNSYEQYF TGTGCCTGGACCGGGAACTCCTACGAGCAGTACTTC
NA TRBJ2-3 TRBV7-2 NA CASSLGGHTDTQYF TGTGCCAGCAGCTTAGGGGGTCATACAGATACGCAGTATTTT
NA TRBJ1-2 TRBV18 TRBD1 CASSALQGDGYTF TGTGCCAGCTCAGCACTGCAGGGGGATGGCTACACCTTC
NA TRBJ1-5 TRBV5-4 NA CASSLFPGTDQPQHF TGTGCCAGCAGCTTGTTTCCCGGGACGGATCAGCCCCAGCATTTT
NA TRBJ2-1 TRBV18 TRBD2 CASRPIAGVENEQFF TGTGCCAGCCGACCTATAGCGGGAGTGGAAAATGAGCAGTTCTTC
NA TRBJ1-2 TRBV2 TRBD1 CASDREVYGYTF TGTGCCAGCGACAGGGAGGTCTATGGCTACACCTTC
NA TRBJ2-7 TRBV29-1 TRBD1 CSVKGTGKSSYEQYF TGCAGCGTTAAAGGGACAGGGAAGAGCTCCTACGAGCAGTACTTC
NA TRBJ2-3 TRBV5-6 NA CASTGWGTDTQYF TGTGCCAGCACCGGCTGGGGGACAGATACGCAGTATTTT
NA TRBJ2-2 TRBV9 NA CASSVGSRAGELFF TGTGCCAGCAGCGTAGGATCAAGGGCCGGGGAGCTGTTTTTT
NA TRBJ2-2 TRBV6-5 TRBD1 CASSSRDRGTGELFF TGTGCCAGCAGTAGCCGGGACAGGGGCACCGGGGAGCTGTTTTTT
NA TRBJ1-2 TRBV10-3 NA CAITGTYGYTF TGTGCCATCACTGGGACCTATGGCTACACCTTC
NA TRBJ2-5 TRBV6-6 NA CASSYSGSREAQYF TGTGCCAGCAGTTACTCGGGTTCACGAGAGGCCCAGTACTTC
NA TRBJ1-5 TRBV7-2 NA CASRRYGGMDQPQHF TGTGCCAGCAGGAGGTATGGGGGAATGGATCAGCCCCAGCATTTT